These 26 T cell receptor beta chains were all obtained from the same sample, sequenced in a study of CD8 T cells in Susac syndrome. An amount of RNA that ranged from about 0.45 to 1 ug was reverse transcribed with random hexamers. TCRdb fed the immunoSEQ multiplex PCR reads into MiXCR, producing one record per CDR3 protein. The top ten clones hold 0.1% to 0.15% of a sample with around 120,000 distinct CDR3 sequences, around 94% of them seen once. Sequenced: CD4+ T cells from PBMCs. The receptors here all came from a human donor with multiple sclerosis.

The rearrangement links TRBV6-5 to TRBJ1-1, with TRBD1 as a possible D gene (6 bases). The V end was cut by 2 bases, the J end by 0 bases, with 13 bases between. Germline V gives CDR1 MNHEY, CDR2 SVGAGI. The CDR3 contains 16 residues. CDR3 protein: CASSYGLGQLNTEAFF. As DNA, the CDR3 is TGTGCCAGCAGTTACGGCCTAGGACAGCTGAACACTGAAGCTTTCTTT.

A single count supports this clonotype. The chain couples TRBV3-1 to TRBJ2-1, with 9 nucleotides matching TRBD1. This CDR3 is built from 16 residues. In germline, CDR1 is LGHDT, CDR2 YNNKEL (reference sequence). J gave up 4 bases and V 4 bases, and 8 bases lay outside the gene matches. The CDR3 coding sequence is TGTGCCAGCAGCCTCGGGACAGGGTCGGGATACAATGAGCAGTTCTTC. The encoded protein is CASSLGTGSGYNEQFF.

This clonotype was detected only once. J is TRBJ2-2 and V is TRBV12-3 or TRBV12-4, with D possibly matching TRBD1 (6 bases). There are 15 residues in the CDR3. V was pared by 4 bases and J by 1 base, with 10 bases between. The CDR3, as DNA: TGTGCCAGCAGTTCCAGGACAGTGAACACCGGGGAGCTGTTTTTT. Protein sequence: CASSSRTVNTGELFF.

The chain joins TRBV12-3 or TRBV12-4 to TRBJ2-7; 11 nucleotides align to TRBD1. J gave up 5 bases and V 5 bases, and 5 bases lay outside the gene matches. This CDR3 has 14 residues. CDR3 residues: CASSRTGGADEQYF. The CDR3 DNA follows: TGTGCCAGCAGTCGGACAGGGGGCGCGGACGAGCAGTACTTC.

This clonotype was seen only once. The chain is built from TRBV6-5 and TRBJ1-2; TRBD1 matches at 8 bases. This CDR3 is 17 amino acids long. Germline CDR1 MNHEY, CDR2 SVGAGI. The V gene end was trimmed by 1 base and the J gene end by 3 bases; junction bases not matched to a gene: 10. CDR3 DNA sequence: TGTGCCAGCAGTTACTACATTCCCGGACAGGGCGACTATGGCTACACCTTC. It codes for CASSYYIPGQGDYGYTF.

The gene calls are TRBV18 and TRBJ2-7; unclear D gene. From germline, CDR1 is KGHSH and CDR2 LQKENI. CDR3 length equals 14 residues. Trimming took off 1 base at V and 6 bases at J, with 13 bases between the two ends. The CDR3 sequence is CASSPQGLSFEQYF. The CDR3, as DNA: TGTGCCAGCTCACCACAGGGTCTGAGCTTCGAGCAGTACTTC.

The chain carries TRBV29-1 and TRBJ2-3, with D maybe TRBD1 (6 bases). Germline V gives CDR1 SQVTM, CDR2 ANQGSEA. The V gene lost 5 bases and the J gene lost 3 bases, with 12 bases spanning the gap. This CDR3 contains 13 residues. The CDR3 DNA is TGCAGCGTTAGTAACAGGGTAACAGATACGCAGTATTTT. This gives the protein CSVSNRVTDTQYF.

The J gene is TRBJ2-3, the V gene TRBV12-3 or TRBV12-4, with D perhaps given as TRBD1 or TRBD2 (6 bases each). CDR3 size: 14 residues. The V and J ends lost 6 bases and 0 bases respectively, with 10 bases between them. The chain's CDR3 is CASSKGGSTDTQYF. DNA for the CDR3: TGTGCCAGCAGCAAGGGGGGCAGCACAGATACGCAGTATTTT.

The chain has TRBV11-2 and TRBJ1-2; 7 bases are shared with TRBD1. With 5 bases clipped from V and 4 bases from J, the junction kept 4 bases outside the gene matches. The CDR3 contains 13 residues. Germline V gene sequence: CDR1 SGHAT, CDR2 FQNNGV. CDR3 sequence: CASSRRGVYGYTF. CDR3 nucleotides: TGTGCCAGCAGCCGCAGGGGGGTCTATGGCTACACCTTC.

The chain employs TRBV12-3 or TRBV12-4 and TRBJ1-1; D gene uncertain. Trimming removed 2 bases from V and 3 bases from J, with 10 bases in between. The CDR3 is made up of 14 amino acids. The CDR3 reads CASSLSRLYTEAFF. DNA of the CDR3: TGTGCCAGCAGTTTAAGCAGGCTTTACACTGAAGCTTTCTTT.

The CDR3 coding sequence is TGTGCCATCAGTGAGTCACTCGGGACAGATTTCTATGGCTACACCTTC. Amino acids: CAISESLGTDFYGYTF. The rearrangement joins TRBV10-3 to TRBJ1-2, with TRBD1 matching over 7 bases. This CDR3 has 16 amino acids. In germline, CDR1 is ENHRY, CDR2 SYGVKD. Trimming removed 0 bases from V and 4 bases from J; junction bases left unmatched: 8.

This chain joins TRBV3-1 and TRBJ1-3, with 10 bases aligning to TRBD1. The CDR3 totals 17 residues. The V and J ends lost 1 base and 4 bases, in that order; junction bases with no gene match: 7. Germline CDR1 and CDR2: LGHDT and YNNKEL (reference sequence). The CDR3 sequence is CASSQAPGQGTGNTIYF. The CDR3 DNA sequence: TGTGCCAGCAGCCAAGCTCCGGGACAGGGGACCGGAAACACCATATATTTT.

V and J are TRBV5-1 and TRBJ2-6, with D possibly being TRBD2 (6 bases). V lost 0 bases and J lost 2, with 12 bases in between. Germline V gene data show CDR1 as SGHRS and CDR2 as YFSETQ. This CDR3 is built from 17 residues. CDR3 in amino acids: CASSLAGETPGANVLTF. The CDR3 DNA sequence: TGCGCCAGCAGCTTGGCGGGGGAAACCCCTGGGGCCAACGTCCTGACTTTC.

This clonotype showed up just a few times. The chain employs TRBV7-9 and TRBJ2-5, with D perhaps TRBD2 (5 bases). The CDR3 runs 14 residues. V dropped 1 base and J dropped 5 bases, with 11 bases sitting between them. Germline loops: CDR1 SEHNR, CDR2 FQNEAQ (reference sequence). CDR3 DNA: TGTGCCAGCAGCTTAGATGGCGGGTCCGAGACCCAGTACTTC. Translating it yields CASSLDGGSETQYF.

The genes are TRBV7-9 and TRBJ1-1, with 7 positions matching TRBD1. Germline values: CDR1 SEHNR, CDR2 FQNEAQ (reference sequence). Unmatched junction bases numbered 8, after V lost 6 bases and J lost 4 bases. This CDR3 is 14 amino acids long. For the CDR3, the DNA is TGTGCCAGCAGTCCACAGGGGTCTGGCACTGAAGCTTTCTTT. This gives the protein CASSPQGSGTEAFF.

The chain joins TRBV19 to TRBJ1-1; D gene unclear. CDR1 and CDR2 (germline): LNHDA, SQIVND (reference sequence). The CDR3 loop spans 13 amino acids. Trimming shortened V by 1 base and J by 0 bases, and 3 bases separated the two germline ends. The CDR3 nucleotides are TGTGCCAGTAGTATAGGAGTGAACACTGAAGCTTTCTTT. As protein: CASSIGVNTEAFF.

This clonotype was detected once. No conserved phenylalanine or tryptophan ends this CDR3, so it is likely a read error. V and J are TRBV7-9 and TRBJ1-1; 9 bases agree with TRBD1. Germline V lookup: CDR1 SEHNR, CDR2 FQNEAQ (reference sequence). The CDR3 spans 15 residues. V shed 8 bases and J 1 base; nucleotides not matched to a gene: 8. The CDR3 is CASLTGGRANTEAFL. Here the CDR3 DNA reads TGTGCCAGCCTCACAGGGGGCAGGGCGAACACTGAAGCTTTCTTG.

The J gene is TRBJ1-5, the V gene TRBV2; D not certain. The V end lost 6 bases, the J end lost 2 bases, and 11 bases lay between the germline ends. This CDR3 contains 14 residues. Germline lookup yields CDR1 SNHLY and CDR2 FYNNEI. CDR3 region: CASSRGSGNQPQHF. In DNA, the CDR3 is TGTGCCAGCAGCCGGGGATCCGGCAATCAGCCCCAGCATTTT. Full variable domain (outside the CDR3, taken from reference TRBV2 and TRBJ1-5): EPEVTQTPSHQVTQMGQEVILRCVPISNHLYFYWYRQILGQKVEFLVSFYNNEISEKSEIFDDQFSVERPDGSNFTLKIRSTKLEDSAMYFCASSRGSGNQPQHFGDGTRLSIL.

The rearrangement uses TRBV5-6 and TRBJ2-7, with unresolved D. The V end was cut by 3 bases, the J end by 5 bases, with 12 bases between. The CDR3 length is 13 residues. The germline V gene encodes CDR1 SGHDT and CDR2 YYEEEE. CDR3 bases: TGTGCCAGCAGCTCAGCCCGGCAAGACGAGCAGTACTTC. Translation: CASSSARQDEQYF. The whole variable domain, remainder taken from reference TRBV5-6 and TRBJ2-7, is DAGVTQSPTHLIKTRGQQVTLRCSPKSGHDTVSWYQQALGQGPQFIFQYYEEEERQRGNFPDRFSGHQFPNYSSELNVNALLLGDSALYLCASSSARQDEQYFGPGTRLTVT.

The chain employs TRBV29-1 and TRBJ2-7, with TRBD2 matching 8 bases. Germline CDR1 SQVTM, CDR2 ANQGSEA. The CDR3 is made up of 15 amino acids. Trimming took 5 bases from V and 5 from J; bases not matched to a gene: 14. The CDR3 loop is CSVLHTGTRSNEQYF. Here the CDR3 DNA reads TGCAGCGTTCTTCATACCGGGACTAGGTCAAACGAGCAGTACTTC.

This sequence joins TRBV3-1 and TRBJ1-1; possibly TRBD1 for D (5 bases). The germline CDR1 and CDR2 sequences are LGHDT and YNNKEL (reference sequence). The CDR3 runs to 14 residues. The V gene lost 0 bases and the J gene lost 6 bases, with 11 bases spanning the gap. The CDR3 DNA reads as TGTGCCAGCAGCCAAGATCCCACAGGCTCTGAAGCTTTCTTT. Protein: CASSQDPTGSEAFF.

The rearrangement uses TRBV3-1 and TRBJ2-7, with 13 nucleotides matching TRBD2. CDR1 LGHDT and CDR2 YNNKEL come from the germline V gene (reference sequence). The CDR3 has 15 residues. V trimming: 2 bases; J trimming: 2 bases; junction bases outside the gene matches: 0. The CDR3 region has the DNA TGTGCCAGCAGCCAAACTAGCGGGAGGGCCTACGAGCAGTACTTC. This gives the protein CASSQTSGRAYEQYF.

In nucleotides, the CDR3 is TGCAGTGCTAGAGATACGAAACGAGGGAGTCTGCAGTACTTC. It specifies CSARDTKRGSLQYF. The rearrangement uses TRBV20-1 and TRBJ2-7, with a possible D match to TRBD2 (5 bases). CDR1 DFQATT and CDR2 SNEGSKA come from the germline V gene (reference sequence). The CDR3 extends over 14 amino acids. The ends were cut back, 0 bases at V and 9 bases at J, with 18 bases in the middle.

The chain employs TRBV4-3 and TRBJ1-3; D gene ambiguous. CDR3 length: 14 residues. Germline assignment: CDR1 LGHNA and CDR2 YSLEER. Trimming removed 0 bases from V and 9 bases from J, with 12 bases in between. CDR3 nucleotides: TGCGCCAGCAGCCAAGAGAACACCGGCGGCACCATATATTTT. It is translated as CASSQENTGGTIYF.

This chain links TRBV30 with TRBJ1-1; TRBD1 is a possible D gene (5 bases). The ends were cut back, 7 bases at V and 1 base at J, with 10 bases in the middle. Germline V gene lookup returns CDR1 GTSNPN and CDR2 SVGIG (reference sequence). The CDR3 is 12 amino acids. The CDR3 DNA reads TGTGCCTCCGGGGGATGGAACACTGAAGCTTTCTTT. This sequence encodes CASGGWNTEAFF.

The rearrangement joins TRBV7-6 to TRBJ2-7; D possibly corresponds to TRBD2 (6 bases). In germline, CDR1 is SGHVS, CDR2 FNYEAQ. V was trimmed by 0 bases and J by 2 bases, leaving 11 bases between them. There are 15 residues in the CDR3. This chain's CDR3 is CASSLATSFPYEQYF. The CDR3 DNA sequence: TGTGCCAGCAGCTTAGCGACTAGTTTTCCCTACGAGCAGTACTTC.